Shown below are 2 T cell receptor beta chains from a single sample sequenced in a study of blood T cell repertoires in COVID-19. Libraries were prepared by immunoSEQ multiplex PCR; TCRdb keeps only in-frame clonotypes and omits some of them. Altogether about 97,000 clones are present, about 87% being singletons, with the ten largest covering just under 20%. Material: peripheral blood. These receptor sequences come from a human donor in a cohort sampled during active COVID-19.

J is TRBJ1-2 and V is TRBV4-1; D remains ambiguous. The CDR3 runs to 18 residues. Trimming pared 0 bases from V and 6 bases from J, leaving 23 bases between. The V gene's germline CDR1 is MGHRA and CDR2 YSYEKL. Here the CDR3 reads CASSQDHQEPPHRHGYTF. In DNA, the CDR3 is TGCGCCAGCAGCCAAGATCACCAGGAACCACCTCACCGGCATGGCTACACCTTC.

The chain is built from TRBV5-1 and TRBJ1-1, with D unclear. The germline V gene encodes CDR1 SGHRS and CDR2 YFSETQ. This CDR3 region has 14 residues. Trimming cost V 0 bases and J 0 bases, with 6 bases left between them. The CDR3, as DNA: TGCGCCAGCAGCTTGGGACTCCTGAACACTGAAGCTTTCTTT. Its protein is CASSLGLLNTEAFF.